The 19 T cell receptor beta chains given below trace back to one sample, sequenced in a study of naive and memory T cell subsets. Study-wide results and limits: Especially in CD8 cells, naive repertoires contained a few larger clonotypes, possibly CD45RA-re-expressing memory cells.

Both TRBC1 and TRBC2 were covered by a beta constant-region primer of two equimolar oligonucleotides. Nested alpha and beta constant-region primers with the SP2 primer drove four PCR rounds on ligated cDNA. TCRdb redid the calling of the UMI-ligation and nested PCR reads with MiXCR, one entry per CDR3 protein. Among under 150,000 distinct CDR3 sequences listed, under 25% were seen once. The antigens these receptors bind are not known. The sequencing input was naive CD8+ T cells from blood. The receptors here all came from a human donor in good health.

This clonotype was seen a handful of times. At one boundary the junction diverges from the germline segment, which might be a read error. The V gene is TRBV7-6, the J gene TRBJ2-7; D may be TRBD2 (6 bases). This CDR3 is built from 16 residues. The germline CDR1 and CDR2 sequences are SGHVS and FNYEAQ. The CDR3: CASSLASGGNLYEQYF. CDR3 sequence (DNA): TGTGCCAGCAGCCTAGCGTCTGGGGGTAACCTTTACGAGCAGTACTTC.

This clonotype came up a few times. V gene TRBV6-1 combines with J gene TRBJ2-3; 10 nucleotides align to TRBD2. V gave up 7 bases and J gave up 4 bases; unmatched junction bases: 8. The length of the CDR3 is 15 residues. CDR1 is MNHNS, CDR2 SASEGT, per germline. In DNA, the CDR3 is TGTGCCAGCACTGCGCTAGCGGGAGTCGCAGATACGCAGTATTTT. Amino acid sequence: CASTALAGVADTQYF.

This chain connects TRBV7-8 to TRBJ1-3; 9 bases map to TRBD1. Germline V lookup: CDR1 SGHVS, CDR2 FQNEAQ. This CDR3 region has 16 residues. The J segment lost 2 bases and the V segment lost 10 bases, leaving 12 bases of the junction unmatched. The CDR3 reads CATTPGQGSAGNTIYF. The CDR3 region has the DNA TGTGCCACCACGCCGGGACAGGGAAGTGCTGGAAACACCATATATTTT.

In this sample, this clonotype turned up a few times. The CDR3 nucleotides read TGCGCCAGCAGCGCGGGACAGGGAATCATTCGGGGCTACACCTTC. Protein product: CASSAGQGIIRGYTF. The chain has TRBV4-1 and TRBJ1-2, with 9 bases aligning to TRBD1. The CDR3 has 15 residues. V was clipped by 5 bases and J by 8 bases; unmatched bases: 12. Germline V CDR1 and CDR2: MGHRA, YSYEKL.

The chain couples TRBV27 to TRBJ2-1; the D gene is possibly TRBD1 (5 bases). V was pared by 4 bases and J by 3 bases, with 13 bases between. This CDR3 is 15 amino acids long. CDR1 and CDR2 from the germline V gene are MNHEY and SMNVEV (reference sequence). The CDR3 loop reads CASSSGRADYNEQFF. The CDR3 DNA reads TGTGCCAGCAGTTCGGGCAGGGCGGACTACAATGAGCAGTTCTTC.

This clonotype was seen only a few times. This chain connects TRBV29-1 to TRBJ2-5, with TRBD2 matching 8 bases. Per germline, CDR1 SQVTM and CDR2 ANQGSEA. Trimming at V came to 4 bases and at J to 5 bases, leaving 9 bases not matched to a gene. The CDR3 extends over 14 amino acids. The CDR3 DNA reads as TGCAGCGTTGTCGAAGTCGGGGGGGCGGAGACCCAGTACTTC. This sequence encodes CSVVEVGGAETQYF.

The CDR3 DNA sequence: TGTGCCAGCAGTGATCGATTCTTTAATGAAAAACTGTTTTTT. It translates to CASSDRFFNEKLFF. The chain links TRBV25-1 to TRBJ1-4, with no clear D. Germline values: CDR1 MGHDK, CDR2 SYGVNS. The CDR3 runs to 14 residues. V dropped 3 bases and J dropped 4 bases, with 9 bases sitting between them.

This clonotype showed up just a few times. The V gene is TRBV7-9, the J gene TRBJ2-7; perhaps TRBD1 as D (6 bases). The V end lost 4 bases, the J end lost 6 bases, and 10 bases lay between the germline ends. CDR3 length: 12 residues. The germline V gene has CDR1 SEHNR and CDR2 FQNEAQ (reference sequence). The CDR3 DNA follows: TGTGCCAGCAGCTCACAGGGTTCCGAGCAGTACTTC. This translates into CASSSQGSEQYF.

The chain is built from TRBV28 and TRBJ1-5; 7 bases match TRBD1. This CDR3 contains 14 residues. V trimming: 6 bases; J trimming: 2 bases; junction bases outside the gene matches: 4. Looked up from germline, CDR1 is MDHEN and CDR2 is SYDVKM. The CDR3 spells CASRQGVGNQPQHF. The CDR3 DNA is TGTGCCAGCAGGCAGGGGGTCGGCAATCAGCCCCAGCATTTT.

This clonotype was found a few times. This sequence joins TRBV6-2 or TRBV6-3 and TRBJ2-7, with TRBD2 matching over 12 bases. CDR1 is MNHEY, CDR2 SVGEGT, per germline. The CDR3 has 14 residues. V lost 7 bases, J lost 6 bases, and 7 bases stayed unmatched. The CDR3 sequence: CASTPGLAGSEQYF. CDR3 DNA: TGTGCCAGCACGCCCGGACTAGCGGGAAGCGAGCAGTACTTC.

This clonotype has only a few counts. The J gene is TRBJ1-1, the V gene TRBV5-6, with D unresolved. Germline CDR1 SGHDT, CDR2 YYEEEE. The V gene lost 0 bases and the J gene lost 7 bases, with 13 bases spanning the gap. This CDR3 spans 14 amino acids. CDR3 nucleotides: TGTGCCAGCAGCTTGGCCTTCATACCAATTGAAGCTTTCTTT. Amino acid sequence: CASSLAFIPIEAFF.

This chain joins TRBV10-2 and TRBJ1-1; D ambiguous. CDR1 is WSHSY and CDR2 is SAAADI in the germline V gene. Trimming removed 2 bases at V and 4 bases at J, with 8 bases between. This CDR3 is 13 amino acids long. This CDR3 is CASSEKSFTEAFF. DNA of the CDR3: TGCGCCAGCAGTGAGAAATCTTTCACTGAAGCTTTCTTT.

This clonotype was observed a handful of times. The V and J genes are TRBV27 and TRBJ2-7; 8 nucleotides line up with TRBD1. The ends lost 1 base at V and 7 bases at J; junction bases unmatched: 9. The CDR3 has 15 residues. CDR1 and CDR2 from the germline V gene are MNHEY and SMNVEV (reference sequence). CDR3 protein: CASSLFQGAVYEQYF. The DNA of the CDR3 is TGTGCCAGCAGTTTATTTCAGGGGGCAGTGTATGAGCAGTACTTC.

This rearrangement joins TRBV29-1 to TRBJ2-5; D is unclear. Trimming took off 4 bases at V and 3 bases at J, with 12 bases between the two ends. Germline CDR1 and CDR2: SQVTM and ANQGSEA. This CDR3 spans 13 amino acids. CDR3 bases: TGCAGCGTTGTGATCAGTCGGGAAGAGACCCAGTACTTC. This encodes CSVVISREETQYF.

The rearrangement links TRBV28 to TRBJ2-4, with D possibly matching TRBD1 (5 bases). CDR1 and CDR2 from the germline V gene are MDHEN and SYDVKM. V was pared by 11 bases and J by 0 bases, with 11 bases between. The CDR3 is 13 residues long. The CDR3 sequence: CAVRQLAKNIQYF. Here the CDR3 DNA reads TGTGCCGTTAGACAGTTAGCCAAAAACATTCAGTACTTC.

The chain recombines TRBV7-6 with TRBJ1-1; possibly TRBD1 for D (5 bases). The CDR3 is made up of 14 amino acids. Germline V gives CDR1 SGHVS, CDR2 FNYEAQ. Trimming took off 4 bases at V and 5 bases at J, with 14 bases between the two ends. CDR3 protein: CASSSHATGTEAFF. The CDR3 DNA reads as TGTGCCAGCAGCTCTCACGCTACAGGAACTGAAGCTTTCTTT.

The rearrangement joins TRBV28 to TRBJ2-1, with 11 bases that match TRBD2. From germline, CDR1 is MDHEN and CDR2 SYDVKM. The CDR3 has 16 residues. The J segment lost 2 bases and the V segment lost 2 bases, leaving 2 bases of the junction unmatched. The CDR3 here is CASSLGGLAAYNEQFF. CDR3 nucleotide sequence: TGTGCCAGCAGTTTAGGGGGACTAGCGGCCTACAATGAGCAGTTCTTC.

The sample holds a few counts of this clonotype. This chain uses TRBV13 with TRBJ1-1, with D hard to call. Trimming took off 5 bases at V and 8 bases at J, with 21 bases between the two ends. Per the germline V gene, CDR1 is PRHDT and CDR2 is FYEKMQ (reference sequence). The CDR3 is 15 residues long. The CDR3 loop is CASSPEKAGELEAFF. The DNA for the CDR3 is TGTGCCAGCAGCCCAGAGAAAGCGGGAGAGTTGGAAGCTTTCTTT.

The chain carries TRBV4-1 and TRBJ2-1; TRBD1 matches 8 bases. V dropped 0 bases and J dropped 7; count of bases not matched to a gene: 8. The CDR3 has 16 residues. Germline values: CDR1 MGHRA, CDR2 YSYEKL. The CDR3 DNA follows: TGCGCCAGCAGCCAAGATGCTCAGGGGGCGCCGAATGAGCAGTTCTTC. It specifies CASSQDAQGAPNEQFF.